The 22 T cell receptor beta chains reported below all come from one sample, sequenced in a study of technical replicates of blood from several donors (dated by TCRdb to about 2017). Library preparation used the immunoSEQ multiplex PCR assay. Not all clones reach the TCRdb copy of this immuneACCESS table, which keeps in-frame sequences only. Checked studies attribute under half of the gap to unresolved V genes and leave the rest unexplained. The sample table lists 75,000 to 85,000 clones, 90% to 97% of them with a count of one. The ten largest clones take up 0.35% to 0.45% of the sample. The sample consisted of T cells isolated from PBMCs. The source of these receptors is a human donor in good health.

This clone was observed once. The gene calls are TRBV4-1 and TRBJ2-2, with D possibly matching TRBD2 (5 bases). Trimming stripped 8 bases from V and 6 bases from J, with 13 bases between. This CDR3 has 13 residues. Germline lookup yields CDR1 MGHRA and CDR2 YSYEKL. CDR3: CASRFEGSGELFF. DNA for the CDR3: TGCGCCAGCCGGTTTGAGGGCTCCGGGGAGCTGTTTTTT.

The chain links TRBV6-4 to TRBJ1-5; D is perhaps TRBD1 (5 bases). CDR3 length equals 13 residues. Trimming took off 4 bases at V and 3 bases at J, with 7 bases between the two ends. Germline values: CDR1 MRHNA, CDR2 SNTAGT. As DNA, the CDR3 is TGTGCCAGCAGTGCGGACATCAATCAGCCCCAGCATTTT. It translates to CASSADINQPQHF.

CDR3 nucleotide sequence: TGTGCCAGCAGCTTAGGGCGGCAGACTGAAGCTTTCTTT. It encodes CASSLGRQTEAFF. V and J are TRBV11-1 and TRBJ1-1, with D unresolved. V lost 1 base, J lost 5 bases, and 8 bases lay in between. This CDR3 is 13 amino acids long. The germline CDR1 and CDR2 sequences are SGHAT and FQDESV (reference sequence).

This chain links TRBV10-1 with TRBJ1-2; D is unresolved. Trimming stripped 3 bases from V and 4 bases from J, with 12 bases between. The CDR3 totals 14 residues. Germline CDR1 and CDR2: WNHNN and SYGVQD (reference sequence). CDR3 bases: TGCGCCAGCAGTGATCAGCAGGTTGGCTATGGCTACACCTTC. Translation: CASSDQQVGYGYTF.

In DNA form, the CDR3 reads TGTGCCAGTAGTATAGGGACAGGGTCCCCGGGCACTGAAGCTTTCTTT. Protein: CASSIGTGSPGTEAFF. This chain links TRBV19 with TRBJ1-1; 8 bases align to TRBD1. After removal of 1 base from V and 4 bases from J, the junction contained 8 bases not matched to a gene. The CDR3 loop spans 16 amino acids. The germline V gene encodes CDR1 LNHDA and CDR2 SQIVND (reference sequence).

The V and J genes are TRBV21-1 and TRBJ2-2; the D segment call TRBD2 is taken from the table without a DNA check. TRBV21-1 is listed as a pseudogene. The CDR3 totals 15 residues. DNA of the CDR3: TGTGCCACCGGCGGCCTAGCGAAAAACACCGGGGAGCTGTTTTTT. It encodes CATGGLAKNTGELFF.

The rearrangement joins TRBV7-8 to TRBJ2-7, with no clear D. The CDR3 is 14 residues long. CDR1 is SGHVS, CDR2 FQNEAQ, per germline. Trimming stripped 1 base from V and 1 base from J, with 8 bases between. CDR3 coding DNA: TGTGCCAGCAGCTTAGGTTCCAGGTCCTACGAGCAGTACTTC. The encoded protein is CASSLGSRSYEQYF.

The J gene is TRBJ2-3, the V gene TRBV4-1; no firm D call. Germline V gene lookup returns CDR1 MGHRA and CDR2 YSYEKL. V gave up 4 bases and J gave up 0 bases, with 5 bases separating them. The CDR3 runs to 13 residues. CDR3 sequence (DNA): TGCGCCAGCAGCCGAGTTAGCACAGATACGCAGTATTTT. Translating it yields CASSRVSTDTQYF.

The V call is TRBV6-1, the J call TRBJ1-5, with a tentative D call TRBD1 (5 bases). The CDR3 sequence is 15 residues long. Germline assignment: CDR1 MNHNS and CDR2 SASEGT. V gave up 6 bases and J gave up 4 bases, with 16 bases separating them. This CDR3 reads CASRGQGGQNQPQHF. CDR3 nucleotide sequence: TGTGCCAGCAGGGGGCAGGGAGGGCAAAATCAGCCCCAGCATTTT.

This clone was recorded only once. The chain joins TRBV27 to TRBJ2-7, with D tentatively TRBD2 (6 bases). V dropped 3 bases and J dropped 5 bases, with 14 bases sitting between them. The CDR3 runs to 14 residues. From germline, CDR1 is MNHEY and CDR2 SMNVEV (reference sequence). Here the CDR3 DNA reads TGTGCCAGCAGTTTTGGGGGGTACCCTAACGAGCAGTACTTC. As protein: CASSFGGYPNEQYF.

In nucleotides, the CDR3 is TGTGCCAGCAGTTCAGCGGTCTCCTACGAGCAGTACTTC. It yields the protein CASSSAVSYEQYF. The rearrangement uses TRBV7-7 and TRBJ2-7; perhaps TRBD2 as D (5 bases). The CDR3 is made up of 13 amino acids. Trimming removed 6 bases at V and 0 bases at J, with 9 bases between. Germline V gene sequence: CDR1 SSHAT, CDR2 FNYEAQ (reference sequence).

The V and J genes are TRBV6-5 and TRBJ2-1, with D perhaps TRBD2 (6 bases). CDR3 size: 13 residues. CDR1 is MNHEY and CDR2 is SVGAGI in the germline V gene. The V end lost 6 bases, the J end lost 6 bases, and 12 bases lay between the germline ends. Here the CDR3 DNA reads TGTGCCAGCAGACCGGGACTTTCCAATGAGCAGTTCTTC. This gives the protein CASRPGLSNEQFF.

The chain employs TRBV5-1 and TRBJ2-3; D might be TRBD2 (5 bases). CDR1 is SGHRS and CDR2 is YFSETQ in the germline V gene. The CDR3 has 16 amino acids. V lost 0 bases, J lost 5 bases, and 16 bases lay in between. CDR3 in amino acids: CASSLAGTLSGDTQYF. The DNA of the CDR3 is TGCGCCAGCAGCTTGGCGGGAACCCTATCAGGAGATACGCAGTATTTT. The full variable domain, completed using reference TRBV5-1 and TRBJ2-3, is KAGVTQTPRYLIKTRGQQVTLSCSPISGHRSVSWYQQTPGQGLQFLFEYFSETQRNKGNFPGRFSGRQFSNSRSEMNVSTLELGDSALYLCASSLAGTLSGDTQYFGPGTRLTVL.

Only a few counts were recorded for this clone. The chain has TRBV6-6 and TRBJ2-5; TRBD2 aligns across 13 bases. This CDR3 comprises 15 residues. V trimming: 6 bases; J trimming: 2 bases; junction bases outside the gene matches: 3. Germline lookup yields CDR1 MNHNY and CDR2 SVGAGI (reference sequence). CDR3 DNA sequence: TGTGCCAGCAGGGGACTAGCGGGGTATCAAGAGACCCAGTACTTC. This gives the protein CASRGLAGYQETQYF.

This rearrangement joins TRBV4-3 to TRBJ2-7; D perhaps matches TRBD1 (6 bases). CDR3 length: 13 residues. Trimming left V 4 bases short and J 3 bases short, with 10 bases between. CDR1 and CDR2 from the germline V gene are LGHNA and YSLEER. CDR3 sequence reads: CASSRDRHYEQYF. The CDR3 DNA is TGCGCCAGCAGCCGCGACAGGCACTACGAGCAGTACTTC.

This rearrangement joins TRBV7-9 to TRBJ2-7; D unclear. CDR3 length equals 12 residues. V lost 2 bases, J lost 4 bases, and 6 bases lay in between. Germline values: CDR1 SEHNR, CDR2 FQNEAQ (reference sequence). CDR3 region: CASSLTVYEQYF. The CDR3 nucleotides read TGTGCCAGCAGCTTAACGGTTTACGAGCAGTACTTC.

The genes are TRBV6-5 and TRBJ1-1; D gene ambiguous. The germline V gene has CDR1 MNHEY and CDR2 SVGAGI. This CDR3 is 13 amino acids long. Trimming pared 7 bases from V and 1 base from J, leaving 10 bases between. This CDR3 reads CASKSGWNTEAFF. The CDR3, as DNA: TGTGCCAGCAAGTCAGGTTGGAACACTGAAGCTTTCTTT.

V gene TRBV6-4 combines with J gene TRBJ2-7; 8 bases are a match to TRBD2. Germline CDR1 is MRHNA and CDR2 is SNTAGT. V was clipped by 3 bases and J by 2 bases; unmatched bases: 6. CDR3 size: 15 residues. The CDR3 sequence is CASSEEIAGPYEQYF. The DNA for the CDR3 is TGTGCCAGCAGTGAAGAAATAGCGGGGCCCTACGAGCAGTACTTC.

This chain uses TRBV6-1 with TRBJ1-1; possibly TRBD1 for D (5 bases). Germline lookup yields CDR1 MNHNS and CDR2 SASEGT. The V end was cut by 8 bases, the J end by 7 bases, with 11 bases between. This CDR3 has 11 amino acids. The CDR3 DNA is TGTGCCAGCCTCGGGGGGATTGAAGCTTTCTTT. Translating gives CASLGGIEAFF.

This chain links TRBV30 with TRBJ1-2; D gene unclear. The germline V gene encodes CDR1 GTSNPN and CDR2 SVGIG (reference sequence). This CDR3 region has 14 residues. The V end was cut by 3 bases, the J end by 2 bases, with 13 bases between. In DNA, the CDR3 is TGTGCCTGGAGCGCCCTTGGGAGGAACTATGGCTACACCTTC. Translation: CAWSALGRNYGYTF.

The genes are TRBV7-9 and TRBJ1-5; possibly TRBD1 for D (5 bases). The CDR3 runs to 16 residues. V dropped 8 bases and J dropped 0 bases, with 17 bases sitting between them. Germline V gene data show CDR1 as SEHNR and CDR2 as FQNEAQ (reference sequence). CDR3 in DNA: TGTGCCAGCGGGGGGGGTCTAGGAACTAGCAATCAGCCCCAGCATTTT. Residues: CASGGGLGTSNQPQHF.

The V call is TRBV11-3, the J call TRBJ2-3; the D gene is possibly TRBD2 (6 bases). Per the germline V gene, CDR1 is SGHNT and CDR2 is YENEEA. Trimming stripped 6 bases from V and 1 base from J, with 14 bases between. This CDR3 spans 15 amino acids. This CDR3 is CASRIGLSGTDTQYF. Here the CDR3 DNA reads TGTGCCAGCAGGATTGGACTATCGGGCACAGATACGCAGTATTTT.